The rows below give T cell receptor beta chains drawn from one sample of a study of early T cells in non-severe SARS-CoV-2 infection. Each CDR3 protein is one row after TCRdb ran MiXCR on the 5' RACE reads. The sample lists about 98,000 distinct CDR3 sequences, around 12% seen once, with about 6% in the top ten. The sample consisted of whole blood. These receptor sequences come from an adult who was a healthcare worker with PCR-confirmed SARS-CoV-2 infection or an uninfected control (not recorded which). Each CDR3 is given with its conserved first and last residue. D genes are given only for firm matches. Expanded clones are given a class, and other clones once, few, many or no size at all.

clone_size: many; v_call: TRBV12-3/TRBV12-4; j_call: TRBJ2-1; cdr3_length: 15; d_call: NA; cdr3_nt: TGTGCCAGCAGCAACCGCGTTAGCTCCTACAATGAGCAGTTCTTC; cdr3_aa: CASSNRVSSYNEQFF
clone_size: many; v_call: TRBV5-4; j_call: TRBJ1-6; cdr3_length: 15; d_call: NA; cdr3_nt: TGTGCCAGCAGCTCAGCGGAGCACAGCAATTCACCCCTCCACTTT; cdr3_aa: CASSSAEHSNSPLHF
clone_size: NA; v_call: TRBV28; j_call: TRBJ2-1; cdr3_length: 15; d_call: TRBD1; cdr3_nt: TGTGCCAGCATCTTTCGGGGGACAGGGTCTTATGAGCAGTTCTTC; cdr3_aa: CASIFRGTGSYEQFF
clone_size: many; v_call: TRBV5-1; j_call: TRBJ2-1; cdr3_length: 18; d_call: TRBD2; cdr3_nt: TGCGCCAGCAGCTTGTCTCTAGCGGGAGGCTACGCCTACAATGAGCAGTTCTTC; cdr3_aa: CASSLSLAGGYAYNEQFF
clone_size: many; v_call: TRBV4-3; j_call: TRBJ2-7; cdr3_length: 14; d_call: TRBD1; cdr3_nt: TGCGCCAGCAGCAAGGGACAGGGAGCTTACGAGCAGTACTTC; cdr3_aa: CASSKGQGAYEQYF
clone_size: NA; v_call: TRBV11-2; j_call: TRBJ2-7; cdr3_length: 14; d_call: NA; cdr3_nt: TGTGCCAGCAGCTTTTCCCCAGGCTCCTACGAGCAGTACTTC; cdr3_aa: CASSFSPGSYEQYF
clone_size: many; v_call: TRBV19; j_call: TRBJ2-2; cdr3_length: 14; d_call: NA; cdr3_nt: TGTGCCAGTAGACCGGCGGGAAACACCGGGGAGCTGTTTTTT; cdr3_aa: CASRPAGNTGELFF
clone_size: many; v_call: TRBV7-9; j_call: TRBJ2-3; cdr3_length: 15; d_call: TRBD2; cdr3_nt: TGTGCCAGCAGCTCAACTAGCGGAGCAGGGGATACGCAGTATTTT; cdr3_aa: CASSSTSGAGDTQYF
clone_size: few; v_call: TRBV30; j_call: TRBJ2-3; cdr3_length: 16; d_call: TRBD2; cdr3_nt: TGTGCCTGGAGTGACGGGGTCAGCGGGAGGACAGATACGCAGTATTTT; cdr3_aa: CAWSDGVSGRTDTQYF
clone_size: many; v_call: TRBV12-3/TRBV12-4; j_call: TRBJ2-1; cdr3_length: 15; d_call: NA; cdr3_nt: TGTGCCAGTAGCTTGGGCCATGCCTCATACAATGAGCAGTTCTTC; cdr3_aa: CASSLGHASYNEQFF
clone_size: NA; v_call: TRBV2; j_call: TRBJ2-5; cdr3_length: 12; d_call: NA; cdr3_nt: TGTGCCAGCGCCGTCACCCAAGAGACCCAGTACTTC; cdr3_aa: CASAVTQETQYF
clone_size: few; v_call: TRBV15; j_call: TRBJ2-1; cdr3_length: 17; d_call: TRBD1; cdr3_nt: TGTGCCACCAGCAGAGGACCCCGGGACAGGGGTAGTAGTGAGCAGTTCTTC; cdr3_aa: CATSRGPRDRGSSEQFF
clone_size: NA; v_call: TRBV20-1; j_call: TRBJ2-4; cdr3_length: 16; d_call: TRBD2; cdr3_nt: TGCAGTGCTAGCCCAACCGGGACTAGCGGGAGTGTAATTCAGTACTTC; cdr3_aa: CSASPTGTSGSVIQYF
clone_size: NA; v_call: TRBV7-6; j_call: TRBJ2-1; cdr3_length: 15; d_call: TRBD2; cdr3_nt: TGTGCCAGCAGCCCTAGCGGGAGATTATACAATGAGCAGTTCTTC; cdr3_aa: CASSPSGRLYNEQFF
clone_size: NA; v_call: TRBV3-1; j_call: TRBJ2-1; cdr3_length: 15; d_call: NA; cdr3_nt: TGTGCCAGCAGCCAAGGGGGTCTAGTGATCAATGAGCAGTTCTTC; cdr3_aa: CASSQGGLVINEQFF
clone_size: few; v_call: TRBV20-1; j_call: TRBJ2-1; cdr3_length: 15; d_call: TRBD2; cdr3_nt: TGCAGTGCCAAACGGCTAGCGGGAGGCGACAATGAGCAGTTCTTC; cdr3_aa: CSAKRLAGGDNEQFF
clone_size: NA; v_call: TRBV4-1; j_call: TRBJ2-3; cdr3_length: 17; d_call: NA; cdr3_nt: TGCGCTAGCAGCCAAGATGGGAACAGCTTAGGGGCAGATACGCAGTATTTT; cdr3_aa: CASSQDGNSLGADTQYF
clone_size: NA; v_call: TRBV4-1; j_call: TRBJ1-4; cdr3_length: 13; d_call: NA; cdr3_nt: TGCGCCAGCAGCCAAAAAGAGGGTGAAAAACTGTTTTTT; cdr3_aa: CASSQKEGEKLFF
clone_size: many; v_call: TRBV12-3/TRBV12-4; j_call: TRBJ1-5; cdr3_length: 13; d_call: NA; cdr3_nt: TGTGCCAGCACTAATGGGGGGATGAGGCCCCAGCATTTT; cdr3_aa: CASTNGGMRPQHF
clone_size: NA; v_call: TRBV20-1; j_call: TRBJ1-1; cdr3_length: 13; d_call: TRBD1; cdr3_nt: TGCAGTGTTCGGGACAGGGGAGGGACTGAAGCTTTCTTT; cdr3_aa: CSVRDRGGTEAFF
clone_size: NA; v_call: TRBV5-1; j_call: TRBJ1-1; cdr3_length: 13; d_call: NA; cdr3_nt: TGCGCCAGCAGCTTGGGGACAGCCATTGAAGCTTTCTTT; cdr3_aa: CASSLGTAIEAFF
clone_size: NA; v_call: TRBV30; j_call: TRBJ1-2; cdr3_length: 11; d_call: NA; cdr3_nt: TGTGCCTGGAGAATAGGCTATGGCTACACCTTC; cdr3_aa: CAWRIGYGYTF
clone_size: many; v_call: TRBV9; j_call: TRBJ2-7; cdr3_length: 15; d_call: NA; cdr3_nt: TGTGCCAGCAGCGCAGGCCCTCCCTCCCACTACGAGCAGTACTTC; cdr3_aa: CASSAGPPSHYEQYF
clone_size: few; v_call: TRBV30; j_call: TRBJ1-1; cdr3_length: 15; d_call: TRBD1; cdr3_nt: TGTGCCTGGAGCTACCTTAGGACAGGGCGGACTGAAGCTTTCTTT; cdr3_aa: CAWSYLRTGRTEAFF
clone_size: NA; v_call: TRBV4-1; j_call: TRBJ2-2; cdr3_length: 13; d_call: NA; cdr3_nt: TGCGCCAGCAGCCCGGACCCTCTCGGGGAGCTGTTTTTT; cdr3_aa: CASSPDPLGELFF
clone_size: NA; v_call: TRBV20-1; j_call: TRBJ2-3; cdr3_length: 13; d_call: NA; cdr3_nt: TGCAGTGCTAGAAAACCAAGCACAGATACGCAGTATTTT; cdr3_aa: CSARKPSTDTQYF
clone_size: NA; v_call: TRBV10-3; j_call: TRBJ2-1; cdr3_length: 15; d_call: TRBD2; cdr3_nt: TGTGCCATCAGTAGGGGGACTAGCGGGGGCAATGAGCAGTTCTTC; cdr3_aa: CAISRGTSGGNEQFF
clone_size: NA; v_call: TRBV30; j_call: TRBJ1-2; cdr3_length: 12; d_call: NA; cdr3_nt: TGTGCCTGGACTTCACAGGGTAGAGGCTACACCTTC; cdr3_aa: CAWTSQGRGYTF
clone_size: few; v_call: TRBV28; j_call: TRBJ2-2; cdr3_length: 14; d_call: NA; cdr3_nt: TGTGCTTGCGGCGGAGAATATAACACCGGGGAGCTGTTTTTT; cdr3_aa: CACGGEYNTGELFF
clone_size: many; v_call: TRBV15; j_call: TRBJ2-1; cdr3_length: 16; d_call: NA; cdr3_nt: TGTGCCACCAGCACTGGTGACGGAGGGCGGGGCAATGAGCAGTTCTTC; cdr3_aa: CATSTGDGGRGNEQFF
clone_size: many; v_call: TRBV7-6; j_call: TRBJ2-3; cdr3_length: 16; d_call: NA; cdr3_nt: TGTGCCAGCAGCTTAGTAGCCCCGACAGGATGGGATACGCAGTATTTT; cdr3_aa: CASSLVAPTGWDTQYF
clone_size: many; v_call: TRBV29-1; j_call: TRBJ2-1; cdr3_length: 16; d_call: NA; cdr3_nt: TGCAGCGTTGATGGGGGACTCCCAAGCTCCTACAATGAGCAGTTCTTC; cdr3_aa: CSVDGGLPSSYNEQFF
clone_size: NA; v_call: TRBV28; j_call: TRBJ2-1; cdr3_length: 15; d_call: TRBD2; cdr3_nt: TGTGCCAGCACCCCCGCCGTAGCGGGAGCGCAGGAGCAGTTCTTC; cdr3_aa: CASTPAVAGAQEQFF
clone_size: few; v_call: TRBV10-1; j_call: TRBJ1-5; cdr3_length: 14; d_call: NA; cdr3_nt: TGCGCCAGAACCCGAAGGAATGATAATCAGCCCCAGCATTTT; cdr3_aa: CARTRRNDNQPQHF
clone_size: many; v_call: TRBV6-1; j_call: TRBJ2-7; cdr3_length: 17; d_call: TRBD2; cdr3_nt: TGTGCCAGCCCCAGGGATGTAGCGGGTGGAAGCTCCTACGAGCAGTACTTC; cdr3_aa: CASPRDVAGGSSYEQYF
clone_size: many; v_call: TRBV7-2; j_call: TRBJ2-3; cdr3_length: 15; d_call: TRBD2; cdr3_nt: TGTGCCAGCACCCACGGGACTAGCTTCGCAGATACGCAGTATTTT; cdr3_aa: CASTHGTSFADTQYF
clone_size: NA; v_call: TRBV5-1; j_call: TRBJ2-5; cdr3_length: 16; d_call: TRBD1; cdr3_nt: TGCGCCAGCAGCTTGGGGACAGGGAAAATCCAAGAGACCCAGTACTTC; cdr3_aa: CASSLGTGKIQETQYF
clone_size: NA; v_call: TRBV18; j_call: TRBJ2-7; cdr3_length: 17; d_call: TRBD2; cdr3_nt: TGTGCCAGCTCACCAATAACTAGCGGGGTCCTCTCCTACGAGCAGTACTTC; cdr3_aa: CASSPITSGVLSYEQYF
clone_size: NA; v_call: TRBV20-1; j_call: TRBJ2-7; cdr3_length: 14; d_call: TRBD2; cdr3_nt: TGCAGTGCTAGAGAACCGGCGGGAGCTGGCGAGCAGTACTTC; cdr3_aa: CSAREPAGAGEQYF
clone_size: once; v_call: TRBV7-2; j_call: TRBJ1-1; cdr3_length: 16; d_call: NA; cdr3_nt: TGTGCCAGCAGCTTGGTATCCGGCCTCGGGGATACTGAAGCTTTCTTT; cdr3_aa: CASSLVSGLGDTEAFF
clone_size: NA; v_call: TRBV7-9; j_call: TRBJ2-2; cdr3_length: 16; d_call: NA; cdr3_nt: TGTGCCAGCATCCGTACCTCTAGGGCGAACACCGGGGAGCTGTTTTTT; cdr3_aa: CASIRTSRANTGELFF
clone_size: many; v_call: TRBV12-3/TRBV12-4; j_call: TRBJ1-5; cdr3_length: 16; d_call: NA; cdr3_nt: TGTGCCAGCAGCGGGTCGGGGATCATAGGCAATCAGCCCCAGCATTTT; cdr3_aa: CASSGSGIIGNQPQHF
clone_size: many; v_call: TRBV20-1; j_call: TRBJ1-5; cdr3_length: 14; d_call: TRBD1; cdr3_nt: TGCAGTGCTAGACCGGGACAGGAAAATCAGCCCCAGCATTTT; cdr3_aa: CSARPGQENQPQHF
clone_size: once; v_call: TRBV20-1; j_call: TRBJ2-7; cdr3_length: 14; d_call: TRBD2; cdr3_nt: TGCAGTGCTAAGGACCTAGCGGGAGAGTGGGAGCAGTACTTC; cdr3_aa: CSAKDLAGEWEQYF
clone_size: NA; v_call: TRBV30; j_call: TRBJ2-2; cdr3_length: 14; d_call: TRBD1; cdr3_nt: TGTGCCTGGAAAACAGGGGTACACACCGGGGAGCTGTTTTTT; cdr3_aa: CAWKTGVHTGELFF
clone_size: few; v_call: TRBV9; j_call: TRBJ2-7; cdr3_length: 16; d_call: TRBD2; cdr3_nt: TGTGCCAGCAGCGTAGACCCTAGCGGGAGGGCCTACGAGCAGTACTTC; cdr3_aa: CASSVDPSGRAYEQYF
clone_size: many; v_call: TRBV6-6; j_call: TRBJ1-4; cdr3_length: 12; d_call: NA; cdr3_nt: TGTGCCAGCACCGAGCCAGAAGGAAAACTGTTTTTT; cdr3_aa: CASTEPEGKLFF
clone_size: NA; v_call: TRBV20-1; j_call: TRBJ2-3; cdr3_length: 15; d_call: NA; cdr3_nt: TGCAGTGCTAGAGATCTGGCGGTTATCACAGATACGCAGTATTTT; cdr3_aa: CSARDLAVITDTQYF
clone_size: many; v_call: TRBV10-1; j_call: TRBJ1-6; cdr3_length: 13; d_call: TRBD1; cdr3_nt: TGCGCCAGCAGTGTAGGGGGCGGCTCACCCCTCCACTTT; cdr3_aa: CASSVGGGSPLHF
clone_size: few; v_call: TRBV7-2; j_call: TRBJ2-1; cdr3_length: 13; d_call: NA; cdr3_nt: TGTGCCAGCAGCTTAGGAGAGAGGGCCCTCATGATCTTC; cdr3_aa: CASSLGERALMIF
clone_size: NA; v_call: TRBV7-9; j_call: TRBJ2-5; cdr3_length: 13; d_call: NA; cdr3_nt: TGTGCCAGCAGCGTAATGGGAAAAGAGACCCAGTACTTC; cdr3_aa: CASSVMGKETQYF
clone_size: many; v_call: TRBV7-9; j_call: TRBJ2-7; cdr3_length: 14; d_call: TRBD2; cdr3_nt: TGTGCCAGCAGTCGACTAGCAGTCCCCTCCGAGCAGTACTTC; cdr3_aa: CASSRLAVPSEQYF
clone_size: NA; v_call: TRBV19; j_call: TRBJ2-2; cdr3_length: 11; d_call: NA; cdr3_nt: TGTGCCAGTAGTGGTTTCGGGGAGCTGTTTTTT; cdr3_aa: CASSGFGELFF
clone_size: few; v_call: TRBV5-6; j_call: TRBJ2-5; cdr3_length: 15; d_call: NA; cdr3_nt: TGTGCCAGCAGGTACCGGGCCCCCCCAGGAGAGACCCAGTACTTC; cdr3_aa: CASRYRAPPGETQYF
clone_size: NA; v_call: TRBV28; j_call: TRBJ1-2; cdr3_length: 13; d_call: NA; cdr3_nt: TGTGCCAGCAGTTTAAGGCGGCCGTCTGGCTACACCTTC; cdr3_aa: CASSLRRPSGYTF